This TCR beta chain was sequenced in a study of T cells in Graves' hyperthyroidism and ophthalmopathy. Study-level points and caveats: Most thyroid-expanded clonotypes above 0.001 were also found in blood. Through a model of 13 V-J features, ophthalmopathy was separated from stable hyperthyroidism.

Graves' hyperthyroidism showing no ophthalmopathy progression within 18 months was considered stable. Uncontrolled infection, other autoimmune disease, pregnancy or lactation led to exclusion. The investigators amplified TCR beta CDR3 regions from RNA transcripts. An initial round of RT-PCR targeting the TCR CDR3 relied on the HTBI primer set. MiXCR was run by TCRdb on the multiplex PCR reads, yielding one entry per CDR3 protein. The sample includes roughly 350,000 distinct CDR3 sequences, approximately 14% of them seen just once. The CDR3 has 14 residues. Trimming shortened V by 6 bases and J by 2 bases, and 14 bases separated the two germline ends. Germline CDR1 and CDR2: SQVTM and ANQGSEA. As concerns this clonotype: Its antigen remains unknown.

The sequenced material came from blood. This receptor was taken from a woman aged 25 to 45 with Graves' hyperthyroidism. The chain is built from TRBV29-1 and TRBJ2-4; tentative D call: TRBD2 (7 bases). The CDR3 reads CSVGEGGTKNIQYF. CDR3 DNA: TGCAGCGTAGGTGAGGGGGGGACCAAAAACATTCAGTACTTC.